The 17 T cell receptor beta chains below all came from one sample that was sequenced in a study of beta chain features in type 1 diabetes. Reverse transcription of all isolated RNA meant that expressed TCRB transcripts were sequenced. The assay was immunoSEQ multiplex PCR, and TCRdb's table has in-frame clones only and misses some. The sample carries about 40,000 clones, around 45% recorded once. Sequencing input: central memory CD4+ T cells from blood. The source of these receptors is a woman younger than 35 in good health.

J is TRBJ1-5 and V is TRBV2; 10 bases fit TRBD1. This CDR3 spans 15 amino acids. The trim removed 6 bases at V and 4 bases at J, leaving 6 bases unmatched. The germline gives CDR1 SNHLY, CDR2 FYNNEI. For the CDR3, the DNA is TGTGCCAGCAGAGATGGGACAGGGGTTAATCAGCCCCAGCATTTT. Amino acid sequence: CASRDGTGVNQPQHF. Using reference TRBV2 and TRBJ1-5 for the parts outside the CDR3, the full variable domain is EPEVTQTPSHQVTQMGQEVILRCVPISNHLYFYWYRQILGQKVEFLVSFYNNEISEKSEIFDDQFSVERPDGSNFTLKIRSTKLEDSAMYFCASRDGTGVNQPQHFGDGTRLSIL.

This clone has just one count. The chain carries TRBV7-9 and TRBJ1-2, with D perhaps TRBD1 (5 bases). The V and J ends lost 5 bases and 4 bases respectively, with 17 bases between them. Germline assignment: CDR1 SEHNR and CDR2 FQNEAQ (reference sequence). CDR3 length: 15 amino acids. The CDR3 nucleotides are TGTGCCAGCAGCCCCCAAGGGGCAGTACCCTATGGCTACACCTTC. Residues: CASSPQGAVPYGYTF.

This clone was seen more than once but under ten times. The genes are TRBV11-1 and TRBJ2-3; weak D call: TRBD2 (6 bases). The V gene's germline CDR1 is SGHAT and CDR2 FQDESV (reference sequence). The germline V and J ends were trimmed by 8 bases and 2 bases, with 26 bases remaining between them. This CDR3 is built from 18 residues. In DNA form, the CDR3 reads TGTGCCAGCGTCGGGTGGCAGGGTGAGGGAGGCGTCACAGATACGCAGTATTTT. Translated, it gives CASVGWQGEGGVTDTQYF.

The V and J genes are TRBV5-1 and TRBJ1-2, with 11 bases matching TRBD1. Losses at the gene ends were 1 base for V and 4 bases for J; bases not matched to a gene: 9. The CDR3 has 17 residues. Looked up from germline, CDR1 is SGHRS and CDR2 is YFSETQ. The CDR3: CASSLNPDRGLSYGYTF. The CDR3, as DNA: TGCGCCAGCAGCTTGAATCCGGACAGGGGGCTTAGCTATGGCTACACCTTC.

The J gene is TRBJ2-3, the V gene TRBV7-3, with D possibly TRBD2 on 6 matching bases. Germline CDR1 is SGHTA and CDR2 is FQGTGA. Trimming left V 5 bases short and J 8 bases short, with 20 bases between. The CDR3 consists of 15 residues. As DNA, the CDR3 is TGTGCCAGCAGCGACCCGGGACTCACAGTGGGTACGCAGTATTTT. Protein product: CASSDPGLTVGTQYF.

V and J are TRBV19 and TRBJ1-2, with TRBD1 matching over 9 bases. J lost 7 bases, V lost 6 bases, and 9 bases had no gene match. CDR3 length equals 14 residues. Per the germline V gene, CDR1 is LNHDA and CDR2 is SQIVND (reference sequence). The DNA of the CDR3 is TGTGCCAGTAGATTTGATCGGACAGGGGTTGGCTACACCTTC. Residues: CASRFDRTGVGYTF.

This rearrangement joins TRBV7-9 to TRBJ2-1; 11 bases fit TRBD2. Germline trimming cut 1 base from V and 10 bases from J; bases unmatched to any gene: 6. The length of the CDR3 is 15 residues. Germline CDR1 SEHNR, CDR2 FQNEAQ (reference sequence). CDR3 nucleotides: TGTGCCAGCAGCTTAGTAGCGGGAGGGCCGCGGGAGCAGTTCTTC. Its translation: CASSLVAGGPREQFF.

This clone was seen a few times. The chain carries TRBV6-1 and TRBJ2-5, with 10 bases fitting TRBD1. The CDR3 sequence is 14 residues long. Germline V gene sequence: CDR1 MNHNS, CDR2 SASEGT. Unmatched junction bases numbered 6, after V lost 6 bases and J lost 5 bases. CDR3 in amino acids: CASRSGTGDETQYF. CDR3 coding DNA: TGTGCCAGCAGGTCGGGGACAGGGGACGAGACCCAGTACTTC.

The CDR3 DNA sequence: TGCAGTGCTAGACAGATCTACGAGCAGTACTTC. Residues: CSARQIYEQYF. The rearrangement links TRBV20-1 to TRBJ2-7, with D uncertain. The V gene's germline CDR1 is DFQATT and CDR2 SNEGSKA (reference sequence). This CDR3 has 11 amino acids. V lost 2 bases and J 3 bases, leaving 5 bases between the germline ends.

This clone was seen at least ten times. The V gene is TRBV6-1, the J gene TRBJ2-7; unclear D gene. This CDR3 comprises 12 residues. Per germline, CDR1 MNHNS and CDR2 SASEGT. V gave up 7 bases and J gave up 2 bases, with 9 bases separating them. CDR3 region: CASTRSTYEQYF. CDR3 DNA sequence: TGTGCCAGCACGAGGAGCACCTACGAGCAGTACTTC.

The rearrangement joins TRBV18 to TRBJ1-1, with a weak D call TRBD1 (6 bases). Germline CDR1 KGHSH, CDR2 LQKENI. V lost 1 base and J lost 2, with 17 bases in between. The CDR3 covers 17 residues. CDR3 amino acids: CASSPRGNREGNTEAFF. DNA of the CDR3: TGTGCCAGCTCACCACGGGGGAACAGGGAGGGAAACACTGAAGCTTTCTTT.

The V and J genes are TRBV30 and TRBJ2-5, with D unclear. V lost 4 bases and J lost 3, with 6 bases in between. There are 11 residues in the CDR3. Germline loops: CDR1 GTSNPN, CDR2 SVGIG (reference sequence). CDR3 sequence reads: CAWNAKETQYF. CDR3 DNA: TGTGCCTGGAACGCGAAAGAGACCCAGTACTTC.

The chain has TRBV10-3 and TRBJ1-3, with 8 bases that match TRBD1. Germline CDR1 ENHRY, CDR2 SYGVKD. Germline trimming cut 3 bases from V and 7 bases from J; bases unmatched to any gene: 11. The CDR3 is 16 amino acids. This chain's CDR3 is CAISDRAGQGRNTIYF. CDR3 nucleotides: TGTGCCATCAGTGATCGCGCTGGACAGGGTAGGAACACCATATATTTT.

V gene TRBV30 combines with J gene TRBJ1-6; the D is unclear. V gave up 7 bases and J gave up 6 bases, with 22 bases separating them. The CDR3 runs 16 residues. Per germline, CDR1 GTSNPN and CDR2 SVGIG (reference sequence). CDR3 nucleotide sequence: TGTGCCTCCACACCCTCAGTAGCCACTGGTAATTCACCCCTCCACTTT. This sequence encodes CASTPSVATGNSPLHF.

V gene TRBV29-1 combines with J gene TRBJ1-2; D is uncertain. The V gene lost 4 bases and the J gene lost 0 bases, with 6 bases spanning the gap. CDR3 size: 12 residues. From germline, CDR1 is SQVTM and CDR2 ANQGSEA. CDR3 region: CSVGLTNYGYTF. The CDR3 bases are TGCAGCGTTGGACTTACTAACTATGGCTACACCTTC. The full variable domain, rest sourced from reference TRBV29-1 and TRBJ1-2, is SAVISQKPSRDICQRGTSLTIQCQVDSQVTMMFWYRQQPGQSLTLIATANQGSEATYESGFVIDKFPISRPNLTFSTLTVSNMSPEDSSIYLCSVGLTNYGYTFGSGTRLTVV.

This sequence joins TRBV6-5 and TRBJ1-1; D unresolved. The germline V and J ends were trimmed by 7 bases and 3 bases, with 15 bases remaining between them. The CDR3 is made up of 14 amino acids. The germline CDR1 and CDR2 sequences are MNHEY and SVGAGI. The CDR3 sequence: CASNVSVSDTEAFF. CDR3 DNA: TGTGCCAGCAACGTCTCAGTCTCTGACACTGAAGCTTTCTTT.

The V gene is TRBV9, the J gene TRBJ1-1, with TRBD1 identical over 7 bases. Unmatched junction bases numbered 12, after V lost 3 bases and J lost 7 bases. This CDR3 is built from 15 residues. Germline values: CDR1 SGDLS, CDR2 YYNGEE. The CDR3 reads CASSAHPPGTDEAFF. The CDR3 DNA is TGTGCCAGCAGCGCGCATCCACCCGGGACAGATGAAGCTTTCTTT.